These 24 T cell receptor beta chains came from one sample sequenced in a study of shared clonotypes between healthy human individuals. Assay used: immunoSEQ multiplex PCR; TCRdb lists only in-frame clones, some missing. The sample holds approximately 940,000 clones; approximately 80% are singletons and the top ten take roughly 1.5%. Sample: memory CD4+ T cells sorted from blood. Noted subset: CD45RA-negative fraction. These receptors were collected from a man younger than 35 in good health.

The rearrangement joins TRBV20-1 to TRBJ2-3; unclear D gene. Germline loops: CDR1 DFQATT, CDR2 SNEGSKA (reference sequence). Trimming removed 5 bases at V and 4 bases at J, with 7 bases between. This CDR3 has 11 amino acids. In DNA form, the CDR3 reads TGCAGTGCTGACCACTCAGATACGCAGTATTTT. It translates to CSADHSDTQYF.

This clone was detected ten times or more. V is TRBV5-1 and J is TRBJ2-6, with a tentative D call TRBD1 (7 bases). CDR3 size: 18 residues. Germline V CDR1 and CDR2: SGHRS, YFSETQ. V was trimmed by 4 bases and J by 2 bases, leaving 19 bases between them. CDR3 sequence (DNA): TGCGCCAGCAGCCCGGGCCCCCAGGGGGGAACTGGGGCCAACGTCCTGACTTTC. Its protein is CASSPGPQGGTGANVLTF.

This clone appeared a single time. The V and J genes are TRBV28 and TRBJ2-5; 9 bases fit TRBD1. The end of the DNA is better explained by TRBJ2-7, so the J call may be wrong. This CDR3 comprises 15 residues. Germline CDR1 and CDR2: MDHEN and SYDVKM. The DNA for the CDR3 is TGTGCCAGCAGTTTACCCGGGACAGGGTACCGCGAGCAGTACTTC. As protein: CASSLPGTGYREQYF.

The V call is TRBV2, the J call TRBJ1-6; 8 positions agree with TRBD1. CDR1 is SNHLY, CDR2 FYNNEI, per germline. There are 17 residues in the CDR3. V gave up 10 bases and J gave up 7 bases; unmatched junction bases: 18. CDR3 in DNA: TGTGCCACCACACCCAACCCCTCCGGGACAGGAAATTCACCCCTCCACTTT. Amino acid sequence: CATTPNPSGTGNSPLHF.

The chain joins TRBV10-1 to TRBJ2-5; possible D gene TRBD2, 6 bases. V was clipped by 3 bases and J by 5 bases, with 16 bases between them. The germline gives CDR1 WNHNN, CDR2 SYGVQD (reference sequence). This CDR3 region has 15 residues. DNA for the CDR3: TGCGCCAGCAGTGAACGTAACGGGGGAGTGGAGACCCAGTACTTC. This encodes CASSERNGGVETQYF.

Only one count was recorded for this clone. J is TRBJ2-5 and V is TRBV5-1; TRBD2 matches at 13 bases. Trimming took 3 bases from V and 2 from J; bases not matched to a gene: 13. This CDR3 has 19 amino acids. The germline V gene encodes CDR1 SGHRS and CDR2 YFSETQ. CDR3 nucleotides: TGCGCCAGCAGCTATACTAGCGGGGGGGCGCGAAGGATTCAAGAGACCCAGTACTTC. Translating gives CASSYTSGGARRIQETQYF.

The chain employs TRBV11-3 and TRBJ2-1; 10 nucleotides align to TRBD2. The germline CDR1 and CDR2 sequences are SGHNT and YENEEA. Germline trimming cut 2 bases from V and 6 bases from J; bases unmatched to any gene: 4. There are 15 residues in the CDR3. Here the CDR3 DNA reads TGTGCCAGCAGCTTAACCACTAGCGGGACCAATGAGCAGTTCTTC. Its translation: CASSLTTSGTNEQFF.

The CDR3 DNA reads as TGTGCCAGCAAAGGACAGAACTCCTACAATGAGCAGTTCTTC. Translated, it gives CASKGQNSYNEQFF. This sequence joins TRBV2 and TRBJ2-1; weak D call: TRBD1 (6 bases). Trimming shortened V by 7 bases and J by 0 bases, and 10 bases separated the two germline ends. Germline V lookup: CDR1 SNHLY, CDR2 FYNNEI. There are 14 residues in the CDR3. The entire variable domain, with the rest obtained from reference TRBV2 and TRBJ2-1, is as follows: EPEVTQTPSHQVTQMGQEVILRCVPISNHLYFYWYRQILGQKVEFLVSFYNNEISEKSEIFDDQFSVERPDGSNFTLKIRSTKLEDSAMYFCASKGQNSYNEQFFGPGTRLTVL.

V is TRBV6-5 and J is TRBJ1-2; D remains unclear. Germline values: CDR1 MNHEY, CDR2 SVGAGI. CDR3 length: 14 residues. The V and J ends lost 2 bases and 1 base respectively, with 8 bases between them. CDR3 in amino acids: CASSYGSVNYGYTF. The CDR3 nucleotides read TGTGCCAGCAGTTACGGTTCAGTTAACTATGGCTACACCTTC.

The genes are TRBV10-3 and TRBJ1-2; D may be TRBD1 (5 bases). CDR1 ENHRY and CDR2 SYGVKD come from the germline V gene. CDR3 size: 15 residues. Trimming removed 0 bases at V and 5 bases at J, with 13 bases between. Here the CDR3 DNA reads TGTGCCATCAGTGAGTCAGGGGATGGGACGTATGGCTACACCTTC. Residues: CAISESGDGTYGYTF.

Of note for this clone: Since a much larger clone is just one base distant, this may be a read error. The chain links TRBV9 to TRBJ2-2; the D gene could be TRBD1 or TRBD2 (5 bases each). The CDR3 contains 14 residues. The V end lost 4 bases, the J end lost 6 bases, and 13 bases lay between the germline ends. CDR1 is SGDLS and CDR2 is YYNGEE in the germline V gene. This chain's CDR3 is CASSSRRDPGELFF. The CDR3 DNA is TGTGCCAGCAGCTCGCGCAGGGACCCCGGGGAGCTGTTTTTT.

V is TRBV5-4 and J is TRBJ2-7, with 8 bases fitting TRBD1. Germline V gives CDR1 SGHNT, CDR2 YYREEE (reference sequence). The CDR3 loop spans 16 amino acids. After removal of 4 bases from V and 4 bases from J, the junction contained 13 bases not matched to a gene. CDR3 protein: CASSRGSGQEVYEQYF. The DNA for the CDR3 is TGTGCCAGCAGCCGGGGGTCGGGACAGGAGGTGTACGAGCAGTACTTC.

The chain recombines TRBV9 with TRBJ2-5, with a tentative D call TRBD1 (6 bases). CDR3 length: 13 amino acids. The V and J ends lost 4 bases and 5 bases respectively, with 12 bases between them. CDR1 SGDLS and CDR2 YYNGEE come from the germline V gene. The DNA of the CDR3 is TGTGCCAGCAGCCCAGGGGTTTGGGAGACCCAGTACTTC. Translation gives CASSPGVWETQYF.

This clone came up many times. The chain employs TRBV28 and TRBJ2-3; no reliable D call. From germline, CDR1 is MDHEN and CDR2 SYDVKM. Trimming left V 3 bases short and J 6 bases short, with 13 bases between. The CDR3 loop spans 14 amino acids. The CDR3 DNA reads TGTGCCAGCAGTTTTGATGGGGTAGGGGATACGCAGTATTTT. Protein sequence: CASSFDGVGDTQYF.

The V call is TRBV10-2, the J call TRBJ1-5; 8 bases fit TRBD1. The germline V gene encodes CDR1 WSHSY and CDR2 SAAADI. This CDR3 comprises 13 residues. With V trimmed by 6 bases and J by 7 bases, 5 bases remained unmatched. The CDR3 here is CASSSQGEQPQHF. The CDR3 DNA sequence: TGCGCCAGCAGCTCACAGGGGGAGCAGCCCCAGCATTTT.

The chain is built from TRBV9 and TRBJ2-1; 9 bases line up with TRBD1. The V and J ends lost 6 bases and 6 bases, in that order; junction bases with no gene match: 1. The CDR3 contains 12 residues. The germline gives CDR1 SGDLS, CDR2 YYNGEE. The CDR3 DNA sequence: TGTGCCAGCACGACAGGGGGCAATGAGCAGTTCTTC. Encoded protein: CASTTGGNEQFF.

For this clone: The junction departs from germline at one end; a sequencing error may be responsible. The sample holds other DNA sequences that translate to the same CDR3. The CDR3 bases are TGTGCCAGCTCGCCACAGGGGGCCAACACTGAAGCTTTCTTT. It codes for CASSPQGANTEAFF. The chain links TRBV18 to TRBJ1-1; 9 positions agree with TRBD1. There are 14 residues in the CDR3. CDR1 KGHSH and CDR2 LQKENI come from the germline V gene.

This rearrangement joins TRBV18 to TRBJ2-1; TRBD1 matches 12 bases. This CDR3 comprises 16 residues. J was trimmed by 5 bases and V by 3 bases; bases with no gene match: 5. Germline V CDR1 and CDR2: KGHSH, LQKENI. The CDR3 loop reads CASSPSGTGGNNEQFF. In DNA, the CDR3 is TGTGCCAGCTCACCCTCCGGGACAGGGGGCAACAATGAGCAGTTCTTC.

The chain couples TRBV27 to TRBJ2-7, with TRBD1 identical over 8 bases. The CDR3 totals 15 residues. Germline V gene lookup returns CDR1 MNHEY and CDR2 SMNVEV (reference sequence). The ends lost 6 bases at V and 0 bases at J; junction bases unmatched: 7. The CDR3 bases are TGTGCCAGCAGAAGAACAGGGGGAAACTCCTACGAGCAGTACTTC. Encoded protein: CASRRTGGNSYEQYF.

The chain uses TRBV30 and TRBJ2-5, with D tentatively TRBD2 (5 bases). Matching the DNA end better, TRBJ2-7 makes the J call doubtful. CDR1 and CDR2 (germline): GTSNPN, SVGIG (reference sequence). CDR3 size: 14 residues. CDR3 sequence reads: CAWRVPAASYEQYF. The CDR3 region has the DNA TGTGCCTGGAGAGTCCCAGCGGCATCCTACGAGCAGTACTTC.

This clone was found a few times. This chain joins TRBV11-2 and TRBJ2-5; TRBD2 is a possible D gene (5 bases). CDR3 length equals 16 residues. V lost 5 bases and J 7 bases, leaving 23 bases between the germline ends. Germline loops: CDR1 SGHAT, CDR2 FQNNGV. The CDR3 spells CASSGTALGPSGTQYF. The CDR3 DNA follows: TGTGCCAGCAGCGGCACAGCACTAGGACCTTCGGGGACCCAGTACTTC.

The chain has TRBV30 and TRBJ2-1; perhaps D is TRBD1 or TRBD2 (5 bases each). Trimming took 3 bases from V and 7 from J, leaving 13 bases between them. The CDR3 is 13 amino acids. CDR1 GTSNPN and CDR2 SVGIG come from the germline V gene (reference sequence). The CDR3 DNA reads TGTGCCTGGAGCCGGGGACGGGTGAATGAGCAGTTCTTC. Encoded protein: CAWSRGRVNEQFF.

This chain connects TRBV28 to TRBJ1-2, with D tentatively TRBD1 (5 bases). V gave up 5 bases and J gave up 7 bases, with 20 bases separating them. Germline V gives CDR1 MDHEN, CDR2 SYDVKM. The CDR3 consists of 15 residues. The CDR3: CASSDPRGGRGGYTF. The CDR3 region has the DNA TGTGCCAGCAGTGACCCCCGGGGGGGTCGCGGTGGCTACACCTTC.

This chain links TRBV7-8 with TRBJ2-1; maybe TRBD2 (5 bases). CDR1 and CDR2 (germline): SGHVS, FQNEAQ. The ends were cut back, 5 bases at V and 5 bases at J, with 19 bases in the middle. This CDR3 is built from 16 residues. The CDR3 reads CASSLLVGTRNNEQFF. CDR3 bases: TGTGCCAGCAGCCTTTTAGTCGGTACTAGGAACAATGAGCAGTTCTTC.